This passage covers 26 T cell receptor beta chains from one sample sequenced in a study of regulatory T cells in long-lasting Graves disease. With iRepertoire HTBI primers and Arm-PCR of CDR3 regions, TCR beta libraries were built. TCRdb reanalysed the multiplex PCR reads using MiXCR and keeps one entry per CDR3 protein. The sample carries about 540,000 distinct CDR3 sequences, about 13% recorded once. Time point defined: newly diagnosed GD, antithyroid drugs for less than 3 months. Generation of the TCR library employed RNA extracted from PBMCs. This sample was also put to use in a study of T cells in Graves' hyperthyroidism and ophthalmopathy.

Here the sequenced sample was peripheral blood mononuclear cells (PBMCs), taken at new diagnosis, from a patient treated with antithyroid drugs. These receptors were taken from a man aged 25-40 years with Graves disease.

In its sample, this clonotype was seen a few times. The chain recombines TRBV3-1 with TRBJ1-2; possibly TRBD1 for D (5 bases). Germline lookup yields CDR1 LGHDT and CDR2 YNNKEL (reference sequence). The CDR3 contains 14 residues. V was shortened by 0 bases and J by 4 bases, with 9 bases between the two germline ends. In DNA, the CDR3 is TGTGCCAGCAGCCAAGACAACGGGGCCTATGGCTACACCTTC. Protein: CASSQDNGAYGYTF.

This clonotype was seen at least ten times. The chain combines TRBV24-1 with TRBJ2-7, with D tentatively TRBD2 (5 bases). Germline CDR1 and CDR2: KGHDR and SFDVKD. Deletions cut 2 bases from V and 2 bases from J, with 15 bases between. CDR3 length: 16 residues. CDR3 sequence: CATSDSGLTIAYEQYF. The CDR3 DNA follows: TGTGCCACCAGTGATTCCGGGTTGACTATAGCCTACGAGCAGTACTTC.

The CDR3, as DNA: TGCAGTGCTAGTTTGGCGGGAGTAACCTACGAGCAGTACTTC. This codes for CSASLAGVTYEQYF. The chain is built from TRBV20-1 and TRBJ2-7, with 7 bases matching TRBD2. V shed 3 bases, J shed 2 bases, and the junction held 7 bases outside the gene matches. CDR3 length equals 14 residues. Germline values: CDR1 DFQATT, CDR2 SNEGSKA (reference sequence).

This clonotype was recorded a few times. In DNA form, the CDR3 reads TGTGCCAGCAGTTTTGCGACTAGCGGGGGGTCCTACGAGCAGTACTTC. Amino acid sequence: CASSFATSGGSYEQYF. V gene TRBV12-3 or TRBV12-4 combines with J gene TRBJ2-7, with 13 bases matching TRBD2. J lost 1 base, V lost 3 bases, and 3 bases had no gene match. The CDR3 runs to 16 residues.

The rearrangement links TRBV19 to TRBJ2-1; the match to TRBD2 covers 9 bases. In germline, CDR1 is LNHDA, CDR2 SQIVND (reference sequence). The trim removed 1 base at V and 1 base at J, leaving 11 bases unmatched. CDR3 length: 19 residues. CDR3 coding DNA: TGTGCCAGTAGTATAGGCGAAGCTTATCTAGCGGGATCCTACAATGAGCAGTTCTTC. It is translated as CASSIGEAYLAGSYNEQFF.

This chain uses TRBV6-1 with TRBJ2-7; the D gene is possibly TRBD2 (5 bases). The V and J ends lost 7 bases and 4 bases respectively, with 14 bases between them. CDR3 length: 13 amino acids. Germline V gene data show CDR1 as MNHNS and CDR2 as SASEGT. The CDR3 DNA follows: TGTGCCAGCATTGCCGGCGGAGGATACGAGCAGTACTTC. Its protein product is CASIAGGGYEQYF.

This clonotype was seen ten or more times. The chain employs TRBV18 and TRBJ1-1; TRBD1 might be the D (5 bases). Per the germline V gene, CDR1 is KGHSH and CDR2 is LQKENI. The CDR3 has 12 amino acids. The ends were cut back, 7 bases at V and 5 bases at J, with 11 bases in the middle. The chain's CDR3 is CASFQGGTEAFF. The CDR3 bases are TGTGCCAGCTTTCAGGGAGGGACTGAAGCTTTCTTT.

The CDR3 reads CASSLTVRTQETQYF. The CDR3 nucleotides read TGCGCCAGCAGCTTAACGGTGCGGACCCAAGAGACCCAGTACTTC. J is TRBJ2-5 and V is TRBV5-1; D is undetermined. The CDR3 runs 15 residues. CDR1 is SGHRS and CDR2 is YFSETQ in the germline V gene. Trimming took 2 bases from V and 1 from J, leaving 12 bases between them.

This clonotype was found many times. V gene TRBV5-1 combines with J gene TRBJ2-1; possible D gene TRBD2, 6 bases. Trimming removed 1 base at V and 4 bases at J, with 12 bases between. The CDR3 runs 15 residues. Germline V CDR1 and CDR2: SGHRS, YFSETQ. CDR3 in DNA: TGCGCCAGCAGCTTGAAAACCCGGGGGTACAATGAGCAGTTCTTC. This encodes CASSLKTRGYNEQFF.

This clonotype showed up many times. The chain couples TRBV7-3 to TRBJ2-7, with D tentatively TRBD1 or TRBD2 (5 bases each). Trimming removed 2 bases from V and 0 bases from J, with 11 bases in between. Looked up from germline, CDR1 is SGHTA and CDR2 is FQGTGA. The length of the CDR3 is 15 residues. For the CDR3, the DNA is TGTGCCAGCAGCTTACGAGAGGGGCCCTCCTACGAGCAGTACTTC. Its translation is CASSLREGPSYEQYF. The complete variable domain, with remaining parts taken from reference TRBV7-3 and TRBJ2-7, reads GAGVSQTPSNKVTEKGKYVELRCDPISGHTALYWYRQSLGQGPEFLIYFQGTGAADDSGLPNDRFFAVRPEGSVSTLKIQRTERGDSAVYLCASSLREGPSYEQYFGPGTRLTVT.

Many counts were recorded for this clonotype. V and J are TRBV5-1 and TRBJ2-7; D perhaps matches TRBD1 (5 bases). Germline values: CDR1 SGHRS, CDR2 YFSETQ. The V end lost 0 bases, the J end lost 1 base, and 11 bases lay between the germline ends. The CDR3 loop spans 15 amino acids. CDR3: CASSLGGGRSYEQYF. The CDR3 DNA follows: TGCGCCAGCAGCTTGGGGGGCGGCAGGTCCTACGAGCAGTACTTC.

This clonotype was counted many times. V gene TRBV6-1 combines with J gene TRBJ1-2, with TRBD1 as a possible D gene (6 bases). This CDR3 has 12 residues. Per the germline V gene, CDR1 is MNHNS and CDR2 is SASEGT. V lost 6 bases and J 7 bases, leaving 12 bases between the germline ends. CDR3 sequence reads: CASRETGGGYTF. CDR3 coding DNA: TGTGCCAGCAGAGAGACAGGTGGTGGCTACACCTTC.

This sequence joins TRBV11-2 and TRBJ2-7; D might be TRBD2 (5 bases). The CDR3 totals 18 residues. V was cut by 0 bases and J by 4 bases, with 22 bases left in between. Looked up from germline, CDR1 is SGHAT and CDR2 is FQNNGV. The CDR3 DNA reads as TGTGCCAGCAGCTTAGATCACCCTGACTACCCCGCAGGATACGAGCAGTACTTC. Its protein is CASSLDHPDYPAGYEQYF.

This clonotype has at least ten counts. J is TRBJ1-4 and V is TRBV6-1; 7 positions match TRBD1. The CDR3 totals 14 residues. V lost 7 bases to trimming and J lost 3 bases; unmatched junction nucleotides: 5. From germline, CDR1 is MNHNS and CDR2 SASEGT. CDR3 sequence (DNA): TGTGCCAGCACCACCGGGACAGCTAATGAAAAACTGTTTTTT. It specifies CASTTGTANEKLFF.

At least ten counts were recorded for this clonotype. The genes are TRBV20-1 and TRBJ2-1, with 14 bases fitting TRBD2. Germline trimming cut 5 bases from V and 9 bases from J; bases unmatched to any gene: 6. Looked up from germline, CDR1 is DFQATT and CDR2 is SNEGSKA (reference sequence). This CDR3 is 14 amino acids long. The CDR3 loop reads CSAGGTSGSSEQFF. The CDR3 DNA follows: TGCAGTGCTGGCGGGACTAGCGGGAGCTCTGAGCAGTTCTTC.

This clonotype has a count of ten or more. This chain connects TRBV6-2 or TRBV6-3 to TRBJ1-5; D unresolved. The germline CDR1 and CDR2 sequences are MNHEY and SVGEGT. V lost 3 bases to trimming and J lost 2 bases, with 5 bases between them. This CDR3 comprises 13 residues. CDR3 nucleotide sequence: TGTGCCAGCAGTTATGAGGGCAATCAGCCCCAGCATTTT. Translated, it gives CASSYEGNQPQHF.

This clonotype was found many times. The chain recombines TRBV20-1 with TRBJ2-7; possible D gene TRBD2, 6 bases. The CDR3 is 13 residues long. Germline CDR1 reads DFQATT; CDR2 reads SNEGSKA (reference sequence). Trimming left V 6 bases short and J 5 bases short, with 17 bases between. The CDR3 loop is CSAFRAGINEQYF. CDR3 sequence (DNA): TGCAGTGCGTTCCGGGCGGGAATCAACGAGCAGTACTTC.

This clonotype was observed many times. The chain combines TRBV6-9 with TRBJ1-4; tentative D call: TRBD1 (5 bases). Trimming removed 3 bases at V and 0 bases at J, with 8 bases between. This CDR3 contains 15 residues. Germline CDR1 and CDR2: MNHGY and SVAAGI. Here the CDR3 reads CASSYVGATNEKLFF. CDR3 sequence (DNA): TGTGCCAGCAGTTACGTGGGGGCAACTAATGAAAAACTGTTTTTT.

This clonotype appeared many times. The V gene is TRBV20-1, the J gene TRBJ1-5; D not resolved. This CDR3 region has 11 residues. CDR1 and CDR2 from the germline V gene are DFQATT and SNEGSKA (reference sequence). The V end was cut by 7 bases, the J end by 5 bases, with 9 bases between. In nucleotides, the CDR3 is TGCAGTGGGAGGTTGTATCAGCCCCAGCATTTT. Protein sequence: CSGRLYQPQHF.

This clonotype has only a few counts. The chain couples TRBV6-5 to TRBJ2-1; 9 nucleotides match TRBD2. The V and J ends lost 4 bases and 4 bases, in that order; junction bases with no gene match: 8. Germline CDR1 reads MNHEY; CDR2 reads SVGAGI. The CDR3 is 16 residues long. CDR3: CASSWGKAGGYNEQFF. The CDR3, as DNA: TGTGCCAGCAGTTGGGGGAAGGCGGGAGGGTACAATGAGCAGTTCTTC.

This chain uses TRBV7-2 with TRBJ2-5; D not resolved. Trimming pared 2 bases from V and 5 bases from J, leaving 12 bases between. This CDR3 region has 14 residues. CDR1 and CDR2 (germline): SGHTA, FQGNSA. CDR3 coding DNA: TGTGCCAGCAGCTTACGAATTGGCGGCGAGACCCAGTACTTC. Translating it yields CASSLRIGGETQYF.

The V and J genes are TRBV4-1 and TRBJ2-7, with TRBD1 matching over 9 bases. This CDR3 contains 18 residues. The trim removed 2 bases at V and 0 bases at J, leaving 11 bases unmatched. Germline assignment: CDR1 MGHRA and CDR2 YSYEKL. The CDR3 region has the DNA TGCGCCAGCAGCCAACCTTTCTACCGGGACAGGGCCTCCTACGAGCAGTACTTC. This gives the protein CASSQPFYRDRASYEQYF.

The table lists this clonotype with many counts. CDR3 protein: CASSTGQGRNTEAFF. The CDR3 nucleotides are TGCGCCAGCAGCACCGGACAGGGGAGGAACACTGAAGCTTTCTTT. J is TRBJ1-1 and V is TRBV5-1; 9 bases are shared with TRBD1. Looked up from germline, CDR1 is SGHRS and CDR2 is YFSETQ. With V trimmed by 4 bases and J by 1 base, 5 bases remained unmatched. The CDR3 is made up of 15 amino acids. The entire variable domain, with the rest obtained from reference TRBV5-1 and TRBJ1-1, is as follows: KAGVTQTPRYLIKTRGQQVTLSCSPISGHRSVSWYQQTPGQGLQFLFEYFSETQRNKGNFPGRFSGRQFSNSRSEMNVSTLELGDSALYLCASSTGQGRNTEAFFGQGTRLTVV.

Many counts were recorded for this clonotype. The rearrangement joins TRBV20-1 to TRBJ2-3; no reliable D call. This CDR3 has 13 residues. Germline V gene data show CDR1 as DFQATT and CDR2 as SNEGSKA (reference sequence). Trimming removed 6 bases at V and 2 bases at J, with 12 bases between. The CDR3 sequence is CSAWELATDTQYF. As DNA, the CDR3 is TGCAGTGCCTGGGAATTAGCCACAGATACGCAGTATTTT.

The sample holds many counts of this clonotype. This chain joins TRBV10-3 and TRBJ1-6, with no clear D. The germline V gene encodes CDR1 ENHRY and CDR2 SYGVKD. V dropped 10 bases and J dropped 7 bases, with 11 bases sitting between them. This CDR3 contains 12 residues. CDR3 amino acids: CATGGGNSPLHF. In DNA form, the CDR3 reads TGTGCCACCGGAGGAGGGAATTCACCCCTCCACTTT.

This clonotype was observed at least ten times. As DNA, the CDR3 is TGTGCCAGCACCGGACTCACCACAGATACGCAGTATTTT. This translates into CASTGLTTDTQYF. The rearrangement uses TRBV6-2 or TRBV6-3 and TRBJ2-3, with D possibly TRBD2 on 5 matching bases. The germline V gene has CDR1 MNHEY and CDR2 SVGEGT. CDR3 size: 13 residues. Trimming pared 7 bases from V and 2 bases from J, leaving 10 bases between.